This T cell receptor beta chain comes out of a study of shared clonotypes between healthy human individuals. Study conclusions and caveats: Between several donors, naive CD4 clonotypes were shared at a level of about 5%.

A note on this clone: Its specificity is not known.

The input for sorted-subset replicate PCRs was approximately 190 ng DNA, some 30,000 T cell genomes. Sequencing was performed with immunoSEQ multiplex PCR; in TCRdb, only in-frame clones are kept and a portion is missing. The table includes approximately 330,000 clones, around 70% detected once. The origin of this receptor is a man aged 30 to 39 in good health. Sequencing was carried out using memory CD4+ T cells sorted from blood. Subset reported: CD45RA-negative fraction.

CDR3 region: CASSVEQGLAGDTQYF. The CDR3 bases are TGTGCCAGCAGCGTAGAACAAGGACTAGCGGGAGATACGCAGTATTTT. This chain joins TRBV9 and TRBJ2-3, with 11 bases identical to TRBD2. This CDR3 comprises 16 residues. V shed 0 bases, J shed 5 bases, and the junction held 5 bases outside the gene matches. Per germline, CDR1 SGDLS and CDR2 YYNGEE.